The entry that follows covers one T cell receptor (beta chain) sequence. Its antigen is unidentified. A much bigger clone sits one base away, suggesting this may be a read error. Unsorted whole blood supplied the blood RNA, and germline DNA was isolated too. The researchers drew approximately 4 milliliters of peripheral blood before surgery. This sample is part of a study of tumor-infiltrating lymphocytes in primary liver carcinoma. Turning to the study itself: Each participant had primary liver carcinoma, and surgical resection was the treatment.

Study-level points and caveats: The study found a significantly higher top-250-clone fraction in tumors than in blood (p = 0.039). Bulk unsorted sampling precluded comparing CD4+ and CD8+ repertoires.

TCR beta cDNA was prepared out of roughly 0.45 ug total RNA by means of a constant-region primer. Generation of the TCR beta libraries relied on three nested multiplex PCR rounds using slightly modified ARM-PCR. TCRdb re-derived calls from the multiplex PCR reads in MiXCR, one entry per CDR3 protein. This sample has approximately 320,000 distinct CDR3 sequences, with roughly three fifths found just once. This TCR derives from a woman aged 30 to 39 with primary liver carcinoma and hepatitis B virus infection. Sequencing was performed on peripheral blood.

CDR3 sequence reads: CANRTGYMGNQPQHF. The CDR3 DNA sequence: TGTGCCAACAGAACCGGTTACATGGGCAATCAGCCCCAGCATTTT. The V call is TRBV6-2 or TRBV6-3, the J call TRBJ1-5, with no clear D. V lost 10 bases to trimming and J lost 2 bases, with 18 bases between them. Germline CDR1 MNHEY, CDR2 SVGEGT. This CDR3 spans 15 amino acids.